The 24 T cell receptor beta chains presented below share a single source sample, sequenced in a study of blood T cell repertoires in COVID-19. Data came from immunoSEQ multiplex PCR; TCRdb stores just in-frame clones and leaves some out. Found here are roughly 120,000 clones, about 84% of them singletons; the top ten hold about 12%. The sample was peripheral blood. The receptors originated from a woman aged 60-70 years with acute or convalescent COVID-19.

The J gene is TRBJ2-3, the V gene TRBV6-5; D remains ambiguous. V was clipped by 2 bases and J by 1 base, with 4 bases between them. Germline CDR1 and CDR2: MNHEY and SVGAGI. This CDR3 has 13 residues. The CDR3 protein is CASSYGRTDTQYF. DNA of the CDR3: TGTGCCAGCAGTTACGGGCGCACAGATACGCAGTATTTT.

This clone is a singleton in its sample. The CDR3 spells CAWSVLGQGRSISGNTIYF. The CDR3 region has the DNA TGTGCCTGGAGTGTACTGGGACAGGGGCGATCCATCTCTGGAAACACCATATATTTT. The genes are TRBV30 and TRBJ1-3; the match to TRBD1 covers 10 bases. The CDR3 runs 19 residues. Germline CDR1 and CDR2: GTSNPN and SVGIG (reference sequence). Germline trimming cut 0 bases from V and 0 bases from J; bases unmatched to any gene: 11.

CDR3 protein: CASSVDRQNGYTF. CDR3 in DNA: TGTGCCAGCAGTGTCGACAGACAGAATGGCTACACCTTC. This chain uses TRBV2 with TRBJ1-2, with D possibly being TRBD1 (5 bases). Germline V gene data show CDR1 as SNHLY and CDR2 as FYNNEI. V was clipped by 4 bases and J by 6 bases, with 12 bases between them. The CDR3 is 13 residues long.

The chain has TRBV30 and TRBJ1-6; D remains unclear. CDR1 GTSNPN and CDR2 SVGIG come from the germline V gene (reference sequence). Trimming took off 5 bases at V and 4 bases at J, with 15 bases between the two ends. CDR3 length equals 15 residues. The CDR3: CAWRGGGGYNSPLHF. The CDR3 region has the DNA TGTGCCTGGCGCGGCGGAGGAGGATATAATTCACCCCTCCACTTT.

The V gene is TRBV5-1, the J gene TRBJ2-2, with D maybe TRBD1 (6 bases). Germline CDR1 SGHRS, CDR2 YFSETQ. This CDR3 has 17 residues. Deletions cut 0 bases from V and 0 bases from J, with 12 bases between. CDR3 coding DNA: TGCGCCAGCAGCTTGGCCAGGGGAGTTACGAACACCGGGGAGCTGTTTTTT. This gives the protein CASSLARGVTNTGELFF.

This clone was seen only a few times. J is TRBJ2-3 and V is TRBV3-1 (or the pseudogene TRBV3-2); TRBD1 matches 8 bases. CDR3 size: 17 residues. Trimming at V came to 4 bases and at J to 5 bases, leaving 14 bases not matched to a gene. Per the germline V gene, CDR1 is LGHDT and CDR2 is YNNKEL (reference sequence). CDR3 nucleotide sequence: TGTGCCAGCAGCCCCGCTCAGGGGGCAGTGGACCTAGATACGCAGTATTTT. This encodes CASSPAQGAVDLDTQYF.

V gene TRBV5-4 combines with J gene TRBJ1-2; the D is unclear. In germline, CDR1 is SGHNT, CDR2 YYREEE (reference sequence). Trimming left V 5 bases short and J 8 bases short, with 16 bases between. The CDR3 spans 13 residues. As DNA, the CDR3 is TGTGCCAGCAGTTATTCGAGGGATCAGGGCTACACCTTC. Its protein product is CASSYSRDQGYTF.

The rearrangement uses TRBV9 and TRBJ1-2; a possible D gene is TRBD1 (6 bases). The CDR3 has 15 amino acids. Germline-derived CDR1 and CDR2 are SGDLS and YYNGEE. V shed 0 bases and J shed 5 bases, with 14 bases lying between them. CDR3 residues: CASSVDLGAGYGYTF. CDR3 DNA: TGTGCCAGCAGCGTAGACCTGGGGGCAGGGTATGGCTACACCTTC.

The genes are TRBV4-1 and TRBJ2-5; TRBD2 matches 12 bases. Trimming cost V 9 bases and J 1 base; bases outside gene matches: 6. The CDR3 is made up of 15 amino acids. Germline values: CDR1 MGHRA, CDR2 YSYEKL. CDR3 region: CASRTSGAPQETQYF. The CDR3 DNA sequence: TGCGCCAGTAGGACTAGCGGGGCCCCCCAAGAGACCCAGTACTTC.

This sequence joins TRBV3-1 (or the pseudogene TRBV3-2) and TRBJ1-3; D is perhaps TRBD1 (6 bases). CDR1 and CDR2 (germline): LGHDT, YNNKEL (reference sequence). V was trimmed by 5 bases and J by 5 bases, leaving 10 bases between them. The CDR3 is 13 amino acids. The CDR3 region is CASSGDRRNTIYF. The CDR3 bases are TGTGCCAGCAGCGGAGACAGGAGAAACACCATATATTTT.

The chain combines TRBV7-3 with TRBJ1-2, with 8 bases matching TRBD1. Trimming cost V 6 bases and J 3 bases; bases outside gene matches: 6. Germline CDR1 is SGHTA and CDR2 is FQGTGA. This CDR3 has 14 residues. CDR3 DNA: TGTGCCAGCAGGGGGACAGGTTCAGACTATGGCTACACCTTC. It encodes CASRGTGSDYGYTF.

The chain has TRBV5-1 and TRBJ2-3; weak D call: TRBD1 (6 bases). Trimming shortened V by 4 bases and J by 2 bases, and 14 bases separated the two germline ends. The CDR3 contains 15 residues. Germline V gene data show CDR1 as SGHRS and CDR2 as YFSETQ. The CDR3 protein is CASSLQTGPTDTQYF. The CDR3 DNA follows: TGCGCCAGCAGCCTCCAGACAGGTCCCACAGATACGCAGTATTTT.

The V gene is TRBV7-9, the J gene TRBJ2-7, with 9 bases lining up with TRBD1. The junction had 8 bases not matched to a gene; V was cut back by 5 bases and J by 3 bases. CDR1 and CDR2 (germline): SEHNR, FQNEAQ (reference sequence). The CDR3 is 15 residues long. The CDR3: CASSHSGTGNYEQYF. The CDR3, as DNA: TGTGCCAGCAGCCATTCCGGGACAGGGAACTACGAGCAGTACTTC. The full variable domain, its missing parts supplied by reference TRBV7-9 and TRBJ2-7, is DTGVSQNPRHKITKRGQNVTFRCDPISEHNRLYWYRQTLGQGPEFLTYFQNEAQLEKSRLLSDRFSAERPKGSFSTLEIQRTEQGDSAMYLCASSHSGTGNYEQYFGPGTRLTVT.

The chain joins TRBV7-9 to TRBJ1-4, with D perhaps TRBD1 (5 bases). The germline gives CDR1 SEHNR, CDR2 FQNEAQ (reference sequence). V lost 6 bases to trimming and J lost 6 bases, with 17 bases between them. There are 15 residues in the CDR3. The CDR3 loop reads CASRVGGGVYEKLFF. CDR3 bases: TGTGCCAGCAGAGTCGGCGGGGGAGTTTATGAAAAACTGTTTTTT.

V gene TRBV19 combines with J gene TRBJ1-5, with TRBD1 matching 7 bases. The CDR3 contains 13 residues. V trimming: 5 bases; J trimming: 4 bases; junction bases outside the gene matches: 2. Looked up from germline, CDR1 is LNHDA and CDR2 is SQIVND (reference sequence). The CDR3 spells CASSPGQNQPQHF. The CDR3 DNA reads as TGTGCCAGTAGTCCGGGACAGAATCAGCCCCAGCATTTT.

The chain joins TRBV12-3 or TRBV12-4 to TRBJ1-1; D may be TRBD1 (6 bases). The CDR3 has 11 amino acids. V dropped 7 bases and J dropped 11 bases, with 14 bases sitting between them. As DNA, the CDR3 is TGTGCCAGCACGTATGGGGGCGAGGCTTTCTTT. Translation gives CASTYGGEAFF.

The chain recombines TRBV6-6 with TRBJ1-4, with 7 bases identical to TRBD1. This CDR3 comprises 14 residues. V lost 4 bases, J lost 12 bases, and 11 bases stayed unmatched. Germline values: CDR1 MNHNY, CDR2 SVGAGI (reference sequence). In DNA form, the CDR3 reads TGTGCCAGCAGTTCCCGACAGGGAGAAAGAGAACTGTTTTTT. This gives the protein CASSSRQGERELFF.

The chain carries TRBV3-1 (or the pseudogene TRBV3-2) and TRBJ1-1, with TRBD1 as a possible D gene (5 bases). Trimming removed 1 base from V and 3 bases from J, with 12 bases in between. Germline V gene data show CDR1 as LGHDT and CDR2 as YNNKEL (reference sequence). The CDR3 contains 15 residues. The CDR3 loop reads CASSQGRRVDTEAFF. CDR3 sequence (DNA): TGTGCCAGCAGCCAAGGTCGCAGGGTAGACACTGAAGCTTTCTTT.

This clone was picked up one time. The rearrangement links TRBV18 to TRBJ2-5, with TRBD1 matching 8 bases. This CDR3 contains 19 residues. The germline V gene encodes CDR1 KGHSH and CDR2 LQKENI. The V and J ends lost 1 base and 4 bases, in that order; junction bases with no gene match: 17. The CDR3 sequence: CASSPLRTGFTGRGETQYF. The CDR3 DNA reads TGTGCCAGCTCACCACTCCGGACAGGGTTTACGGGAAGGGGAGAGACCCAGTACTTC.

This chain joins TRBV2 and TRBJ2-1, with 9 bases lining up with TRBD1. CDR3 length: 16 amino acids. Germline assignment: CDR1 SNHLY and CDR2 FYNNEI. V gave up 2 bases and J gave up 8 bases; unmatched junction bases: 10. The CDR3 nucleotides are TGTGCCAGCAGTGAATCCTCAGCGGGACAGGGTTATGAGCAGTTCTTC. Residues: CASSESSAGQGYEQFF.

This clone showed up just a few times. V gene TRBV4-1 combines with J gene TRBJ1-2; perhaps TRBD1 as D (6 bases). The germline V gene has CDR1 MGHRA and CDR2 YSYEKL. The V and J ends lost 4 bases and 4 bases respectively, with 16 bases between them. The length of the CDR3 is 15 residues. CDR3 DNA sequence: TGCGCCAGCAGCCCAGGGGCACAGGTCGGCTATGGCTACACCTTC. Residues: CASSPGAQVGYGYTF.

J is TRBJ2-3 and V is TRBV11-2; a possible D gene is TRBD1 (7 bases). CDR1 is SGHAT and CDR2 is FQNNGV in the germline V gene. This CDR3 is 15 amino acids long. The germline V and J ends were trimmed by 6 bases and 4 bases, with 17 bases remaining between them. The CDR3 is CASRNRGRGADTQYF. As DNA, the CDR3 is TGTGCCAGCAGGAATAGGGGCAGGGGGGCAGATACGCAGTATTTT.

This sequence joins TRBV30 and TRBJ1-5, with D possibly being TRBD1 (6 bases). V was cut by 5 bases and J by 11 bases, with 19 bases left in between. This CDR3 region has 13 residues. CDR1 GTSNPN and CDR2 SVGIG come from the germline V gene (reference sequence). The CDR3 DNA reads as TGTGCCTGGCAGTCTCTCACGGGGGGCGCCCAGCATTTT. It is translated as CAWQSLTGGAQHF.

The chain uses TRBV3-1 (or the pseudogene TRBV3-2) and TRBJ1-2; no reliable D call. The length of the CDR3 is 12 residues. The V gene's germline CDR1 is LGHDT and CDR2 YNNKEL (reference sequence). The V gene lost 6 bases and the J gene lost 8 bases, with 13 bases spanning the gap. In nucleotides, the CDR3 is TGTGCCAGCAGTCAAACCCGAGGCGGCTACACCTTC. Protein product: CASSQTRGGYTF.